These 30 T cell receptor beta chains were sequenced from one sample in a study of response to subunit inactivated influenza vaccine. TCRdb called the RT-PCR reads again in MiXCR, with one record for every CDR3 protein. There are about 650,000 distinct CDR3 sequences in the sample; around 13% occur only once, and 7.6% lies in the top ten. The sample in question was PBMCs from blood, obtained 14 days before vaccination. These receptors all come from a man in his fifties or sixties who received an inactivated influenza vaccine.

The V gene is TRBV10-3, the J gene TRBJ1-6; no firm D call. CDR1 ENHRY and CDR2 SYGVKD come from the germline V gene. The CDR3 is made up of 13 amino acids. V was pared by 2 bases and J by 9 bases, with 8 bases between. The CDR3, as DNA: TGTGCCATCAGTGAGGACCGTTCTTCACCCCTCCACTTT. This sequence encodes CAISEDRSSPLHF.

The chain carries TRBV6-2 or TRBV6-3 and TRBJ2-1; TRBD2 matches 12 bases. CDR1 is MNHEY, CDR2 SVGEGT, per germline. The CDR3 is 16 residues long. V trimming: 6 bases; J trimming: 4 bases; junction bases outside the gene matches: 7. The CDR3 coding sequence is TGTGCCAGCAGGGGTATGACTAGCGGGAGATACAATGAGCAGTTCTTC. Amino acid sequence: CASRGMTSGRYNEQFF.

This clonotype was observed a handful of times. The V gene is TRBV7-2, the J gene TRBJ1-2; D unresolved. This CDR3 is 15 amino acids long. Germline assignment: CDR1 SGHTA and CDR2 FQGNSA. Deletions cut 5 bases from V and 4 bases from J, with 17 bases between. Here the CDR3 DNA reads TGTGCCAGCAGCCCGCAGTCCACAACAAGCTATGGCTACACCTTC. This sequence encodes CASSPQSTTSYGYTF. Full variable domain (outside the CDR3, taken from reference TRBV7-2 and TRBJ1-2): GAGVSQSPSNKVTEKGKDVELRCDPISGHTALYWYRQSLGQGLEFLIYFQGNSAPDKSGLPSDRFSAERTGGSVSTLTIQRTQQEDSAVYLCASSPQSTTSYGYTFGSGTRLTVV.

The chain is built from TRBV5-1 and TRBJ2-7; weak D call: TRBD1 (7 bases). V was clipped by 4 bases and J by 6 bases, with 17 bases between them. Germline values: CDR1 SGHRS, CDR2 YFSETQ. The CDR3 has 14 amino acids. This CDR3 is CASSRGTDLREQYF. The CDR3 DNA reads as TGCGCCAGCAGCCGGGGGACAGACTTACGCGAGCAGTACTTC.

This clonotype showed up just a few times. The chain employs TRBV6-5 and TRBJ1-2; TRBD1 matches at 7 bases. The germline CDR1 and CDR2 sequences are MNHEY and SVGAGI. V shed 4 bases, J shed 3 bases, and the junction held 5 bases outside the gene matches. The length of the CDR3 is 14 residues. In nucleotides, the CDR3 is TGTGCCAGCAGTTCGGGACAGTCCTACTATGGCTACACCTTC. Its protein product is CASSSGQSYYGYTF.

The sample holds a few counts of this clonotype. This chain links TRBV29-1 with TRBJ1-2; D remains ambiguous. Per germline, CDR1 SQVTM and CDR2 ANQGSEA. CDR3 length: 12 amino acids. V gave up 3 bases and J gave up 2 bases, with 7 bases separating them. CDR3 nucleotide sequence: TGCAGCGTTGATCCGGGGAACTATGGCTACACCTTC. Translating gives CSVDPGNYGYTF.

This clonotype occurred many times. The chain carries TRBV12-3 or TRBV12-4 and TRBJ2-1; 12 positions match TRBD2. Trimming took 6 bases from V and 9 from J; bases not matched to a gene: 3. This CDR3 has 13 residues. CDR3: CASRRGLAGEQFF. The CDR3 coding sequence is TGTGCCAGCAGGAGGGGACTAGCGGGTGAGCAGTTCTTC.

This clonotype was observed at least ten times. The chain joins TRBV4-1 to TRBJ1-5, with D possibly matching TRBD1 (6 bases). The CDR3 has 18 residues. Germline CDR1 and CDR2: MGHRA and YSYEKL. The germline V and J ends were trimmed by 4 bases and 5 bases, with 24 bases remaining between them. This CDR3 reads CASSPGEGRTGKDQPQHF. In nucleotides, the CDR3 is TGCGCCAGCAGCCCAGGGGAGGGGCGGACTGGGAAGGATCAGCCCCAGCATTTT.

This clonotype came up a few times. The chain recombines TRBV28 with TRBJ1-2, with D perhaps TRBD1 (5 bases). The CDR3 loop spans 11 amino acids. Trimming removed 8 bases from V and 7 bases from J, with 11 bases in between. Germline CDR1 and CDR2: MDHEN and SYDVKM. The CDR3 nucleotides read TGTGCCAGCGGCCCGGGACGTGGCTACACCTTC. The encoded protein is CASGPGRGYTF.

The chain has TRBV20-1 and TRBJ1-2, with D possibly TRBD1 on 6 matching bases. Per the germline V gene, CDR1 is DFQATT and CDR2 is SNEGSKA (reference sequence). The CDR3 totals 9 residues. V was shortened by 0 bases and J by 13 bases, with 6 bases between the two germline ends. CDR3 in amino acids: CSARETGTF. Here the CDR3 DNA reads TGCAGTGCTAGAGAGACAGGCACCTTC.

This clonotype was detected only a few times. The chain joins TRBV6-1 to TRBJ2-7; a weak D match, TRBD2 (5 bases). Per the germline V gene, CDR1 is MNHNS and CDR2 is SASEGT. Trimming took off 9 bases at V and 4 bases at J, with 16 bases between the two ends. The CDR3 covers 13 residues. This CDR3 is CASKVTRDYEQYF. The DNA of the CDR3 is TGTGCCAGTAAAGTGACGAGGGATTACGAGCAGTACTTC.

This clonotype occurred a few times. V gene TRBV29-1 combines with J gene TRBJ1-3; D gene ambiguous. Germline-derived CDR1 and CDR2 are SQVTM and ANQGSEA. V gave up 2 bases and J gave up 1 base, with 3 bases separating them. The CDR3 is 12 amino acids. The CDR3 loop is CSVEQSGNTIYF. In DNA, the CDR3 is TGCAGCGTTGAACAGTCTGGAAACACCATATATTTT.

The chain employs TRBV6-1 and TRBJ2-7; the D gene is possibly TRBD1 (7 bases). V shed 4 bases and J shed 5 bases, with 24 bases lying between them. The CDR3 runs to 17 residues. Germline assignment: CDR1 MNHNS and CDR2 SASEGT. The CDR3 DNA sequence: TGTGCCAGCAGTGCCTTGAGAGGGGCAGGCAGGGGGGACGAGCAGTACTTC. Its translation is CASSALRGAGRGDEQYF.

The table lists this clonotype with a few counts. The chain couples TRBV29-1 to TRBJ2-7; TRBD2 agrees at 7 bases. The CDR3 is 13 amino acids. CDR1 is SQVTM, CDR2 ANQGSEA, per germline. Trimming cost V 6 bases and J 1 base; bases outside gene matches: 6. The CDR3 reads CSVTSRGSYEQYF. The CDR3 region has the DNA TGCAGCGTGACTAGCCGAGGATCCTACGAGCAGTACTTC.

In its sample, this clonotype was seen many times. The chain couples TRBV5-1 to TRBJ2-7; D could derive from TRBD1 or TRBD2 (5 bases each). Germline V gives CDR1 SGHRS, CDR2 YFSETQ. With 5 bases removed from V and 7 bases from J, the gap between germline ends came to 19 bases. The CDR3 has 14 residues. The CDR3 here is CASRNAGTGEEQYF. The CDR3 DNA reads TGCGCCAGCAGGAATGCCGGGACCGGAGAAGAGCAGTACTTC.

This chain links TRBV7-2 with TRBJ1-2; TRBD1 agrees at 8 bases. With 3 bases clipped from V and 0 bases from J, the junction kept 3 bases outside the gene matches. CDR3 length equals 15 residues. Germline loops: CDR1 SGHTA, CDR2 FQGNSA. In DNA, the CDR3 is TGTGCCAGCAGCTTCGACAGGGGAACTAACTATGGCTACACCTTC. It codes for CASSFDRGTNYGYTF.

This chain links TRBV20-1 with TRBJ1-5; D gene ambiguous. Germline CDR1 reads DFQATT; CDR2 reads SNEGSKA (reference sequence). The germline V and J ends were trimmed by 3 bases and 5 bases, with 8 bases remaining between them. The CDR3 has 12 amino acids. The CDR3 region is CSARTQYQPQHF. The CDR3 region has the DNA TGCAGTGCTAGGACTCAGTATCAGCCCCAGCATTTT.

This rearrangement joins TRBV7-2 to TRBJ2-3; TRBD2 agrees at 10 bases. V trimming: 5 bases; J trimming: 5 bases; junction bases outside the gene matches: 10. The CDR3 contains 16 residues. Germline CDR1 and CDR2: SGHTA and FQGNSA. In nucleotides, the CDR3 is TGTGCCAGCAGCCTGACCAGCGGGGGGGCCGGAGATACGCAGTATTTT. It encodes CASSLTSGGAGDTQYF.

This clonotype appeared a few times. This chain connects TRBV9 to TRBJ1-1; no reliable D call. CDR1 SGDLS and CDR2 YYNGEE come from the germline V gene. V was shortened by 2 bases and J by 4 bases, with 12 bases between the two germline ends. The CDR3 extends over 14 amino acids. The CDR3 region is CASSVSGKGTEAFF. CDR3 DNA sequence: TGTGCCAGCAGCGTCTCTGGGAAGGGCACTGAAGCTTTCTTT.

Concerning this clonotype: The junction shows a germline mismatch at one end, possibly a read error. The CDR3 sequence: CASSQNLRQELFF. CDR3 coding DNA: TGTGCCAGCAGCCAGAACCTTAGACAGGAGCTGTTCTTC. This chain links TRBV6-1 with TRBJ2-1, with a weak D call TRBD1 (6 bases). CDR3 length: 13 amino acids. The germline V gene has CDR1 MNHNS and CDR2 SASEGT.

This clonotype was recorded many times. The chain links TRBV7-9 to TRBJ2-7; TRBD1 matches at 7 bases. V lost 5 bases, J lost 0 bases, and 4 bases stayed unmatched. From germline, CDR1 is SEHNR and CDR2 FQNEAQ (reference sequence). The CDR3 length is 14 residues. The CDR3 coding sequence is TGTGCCAGCAGCCCCAGGGGGTTCTCCTACGAGCAGTACTTC. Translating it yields CASSPRGFSYEQYF.

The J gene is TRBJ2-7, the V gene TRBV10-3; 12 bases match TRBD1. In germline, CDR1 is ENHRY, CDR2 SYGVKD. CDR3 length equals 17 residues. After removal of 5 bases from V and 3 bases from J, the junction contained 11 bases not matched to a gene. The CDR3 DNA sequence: TGTGCCATCAGTAGGGACAGGGGGCCCGCCCGAAACTACGAGCAGTACTTC. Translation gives CAISRDRGPARNYEQYF.

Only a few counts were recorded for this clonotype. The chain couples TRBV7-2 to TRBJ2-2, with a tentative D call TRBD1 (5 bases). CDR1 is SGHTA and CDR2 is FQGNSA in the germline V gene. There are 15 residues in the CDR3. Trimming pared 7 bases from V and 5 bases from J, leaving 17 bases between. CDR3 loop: CASIPPAGQTGELFF. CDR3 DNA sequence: TGTGCCAGCATCCCGCCGGCAGGGCAGACCGGGGAGCTGTTTTTT.

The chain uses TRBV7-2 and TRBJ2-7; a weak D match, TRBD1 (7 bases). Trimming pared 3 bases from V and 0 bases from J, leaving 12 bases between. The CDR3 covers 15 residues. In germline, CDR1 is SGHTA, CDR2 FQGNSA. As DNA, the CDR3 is TGTGCCAGCAGCTTTGTTCAGGGGGGCTCCTACGAGCAGTACTTC. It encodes CASSFVQGGSYEQYF.

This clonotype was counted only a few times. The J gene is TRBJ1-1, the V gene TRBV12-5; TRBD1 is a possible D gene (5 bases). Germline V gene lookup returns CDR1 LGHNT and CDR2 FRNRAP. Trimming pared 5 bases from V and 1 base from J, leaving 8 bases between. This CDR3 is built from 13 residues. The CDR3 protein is CASGHGTNTEAFF. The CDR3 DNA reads TGTGCTAGTGGTCACGGGACGAACACTGAAGCTTTCTTT.

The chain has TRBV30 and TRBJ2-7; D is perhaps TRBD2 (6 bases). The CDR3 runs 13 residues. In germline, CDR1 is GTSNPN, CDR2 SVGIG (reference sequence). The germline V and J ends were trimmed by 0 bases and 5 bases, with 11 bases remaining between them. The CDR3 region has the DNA TGTGCCTGGAGTGTTTTAGGCGGGAACGAGCAGTACTTC. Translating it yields CAWSVLGGNEQYF.

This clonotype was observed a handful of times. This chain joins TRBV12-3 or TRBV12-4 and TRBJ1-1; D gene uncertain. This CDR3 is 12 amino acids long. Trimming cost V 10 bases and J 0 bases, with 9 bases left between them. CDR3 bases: TGTGCCACCACGTTGATGAACACTGAAGCTTTCTTT. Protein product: CATTLMNTEAFF.

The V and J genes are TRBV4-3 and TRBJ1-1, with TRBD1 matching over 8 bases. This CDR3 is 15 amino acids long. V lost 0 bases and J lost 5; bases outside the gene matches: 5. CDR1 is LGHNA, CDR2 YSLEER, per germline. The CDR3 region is CASSQDTRGLTEAFF. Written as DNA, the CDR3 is TGCGCCAGCAGCCAAGATACCAGGGGGCTAACTGAAGCTTTCTTT.

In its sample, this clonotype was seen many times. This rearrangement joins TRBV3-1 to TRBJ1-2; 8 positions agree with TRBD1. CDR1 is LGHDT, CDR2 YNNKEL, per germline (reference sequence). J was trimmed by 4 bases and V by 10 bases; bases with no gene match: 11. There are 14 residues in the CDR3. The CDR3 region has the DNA TGTGCCACCACAACAGGGGGTAGAAGCTATGGCTACACCTTC. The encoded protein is CATTTGGRSYGYTF.

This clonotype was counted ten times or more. CDR3 in amino acids: CAWSGQAGELFF. CDR3 bases: TGTGCCTGGAGCGGACAGGCCGGGGAGCTGTTTTTT. V usage is TRBV30 and J usage is TRBJ2-2; TRBD1 matches 7 bases. V shed 3 bases and J 6 bases; nucleotides not matched to a gene: 1. Germline V gives CDR1 GTSNPN, CDR2 SVGIG (reference sequence). The length of the CDR3 is 12 residues.